The clone carrying this TCR beta chain was found many times. As yet, its antigen is unknown. Sequencing runs each yielded over 170 million TCR-beta sequences from 15-18 subjects. Each CDR3 protein is one row after TCRdb ran MiXCR on the 5' RACE reads. The sample has under 80,000 distinct CDR3 sequences; more than 4% are singletons. This entry is derived from a study of neurological immune-mediated disorders. Study at large: Of the approximately 34 patients with multiple sclerosis, roughly 30 had relapsing-remitting MS, whereas the remaining 3 had secondary progressive MS.

The germline V gene has CDR1 SGHDN and CDR2 FVKESK. The V end lost 3 bases, the J end lost 7 bases, and 9 bases lay between the germline ends. CDR3 length equals 13 residues. General study results and limits: One related-CDR3 cluster, which may be a signature, held the repertoires of 18 of 34 multiple sclerosis patients after phylogenetic grouping.

V gene TRBV14 combines with J gene TRBJ2-2; TRBD2 is a possible D gene (5 bases). This clonotype was obtained from a woman between 45 and 60 years old with multiple sclerosis. Sequenced material: PBMCs. The CDR3 bases are TGTGCCAGCAGCCAGACTATGGGCGGGGAGCTGTTTTTT. Amino acids: CASSQTMGGELFF.